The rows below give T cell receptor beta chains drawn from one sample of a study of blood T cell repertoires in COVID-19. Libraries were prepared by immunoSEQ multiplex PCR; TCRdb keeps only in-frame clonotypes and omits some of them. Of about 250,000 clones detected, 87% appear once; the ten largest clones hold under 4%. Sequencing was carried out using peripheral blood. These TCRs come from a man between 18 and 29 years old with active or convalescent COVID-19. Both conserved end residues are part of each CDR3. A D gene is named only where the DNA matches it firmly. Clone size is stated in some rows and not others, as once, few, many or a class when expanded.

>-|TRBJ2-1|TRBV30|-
TGTGCCTGGAGCTCCCGTTGGAGCGCCGATAACAATGAGCAGTTCTTC
CAWSSRWSADNNEQFF
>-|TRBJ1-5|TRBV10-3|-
TGTGCCATCAGCCCCGACATTAGCAATCAGCCCCAGCATTTT
CAISPDISNQPQHF
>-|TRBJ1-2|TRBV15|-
TGTGCCACCAGCAGAGTTAGCGGGGGGCGCAACTATGGCTACACCTTC
CATSRVSGGRNYGYTF
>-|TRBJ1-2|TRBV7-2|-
TGTGCCAGCAGCCTACAGCGGGTCGGCTACACCTTC
CASSLQRVGYTF
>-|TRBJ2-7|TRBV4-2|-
TGTGCCAGCAGCTCCCGTCAGACAGACTACGAGCAGTACTTC
CASSSRQTDYEQYF
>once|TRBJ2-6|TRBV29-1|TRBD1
TGCAGCGTCGAGAGGGACAGTTCTGGGGCCAACGTCCTGACTTTC
CSVERDSSGANVLTF
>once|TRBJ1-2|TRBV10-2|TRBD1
TGCGCCAGCAGTGAGTTACAGACCAGGACAGGGGCTAACTATGGCTACACCTTC
CASSELQTRTGANYGYTF
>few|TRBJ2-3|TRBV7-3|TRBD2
TGTGCCAGCAGCTCAGCAAGGGCTAGCGGGACAAACCTTAGCACAGATACGCAGTATTTT
CASSSARASGTNLSTDTQYF
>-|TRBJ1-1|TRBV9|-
TGTGCCAGCAGCGTAGTTGGGCGTGGGTCCTCGGTGAACACTGAAGCTTTCTTT
CASSVVGRGSSVNTEAFF
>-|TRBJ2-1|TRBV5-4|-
TGTGCCAGCAGCTTGGGGGGGGAAACCTACAATGAGCAGTTCTTC
CASSLGGETYNEQFF
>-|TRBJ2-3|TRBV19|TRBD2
TGTGCCAGTAGTTTGGGACTAGCTGGTGCAGATACGCAGTATTTT
CASSLGLAGADTQYF
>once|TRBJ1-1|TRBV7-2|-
TGTGCCAGCAGCGGCTACAGGGCCCACACTGAAGCTTTCTTT
CASSGYRAHTEAFF
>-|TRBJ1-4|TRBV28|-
TGTGCCAGCAGTTCCTCAGGACGGAGGAATGAAAAACTGTTTTTT
CASSSSGRRNEKLFF
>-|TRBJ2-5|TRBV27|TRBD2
TGTGCCAGCAGCCGAGCGGGAGGGCGGTTTGAGACCCAGTACTTC
CASSRAGGRFETQYF
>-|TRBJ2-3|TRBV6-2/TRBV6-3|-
TGTGCCAGCAGTTATACTCGGGTTCGGAATTCCACTACCCGTTCTACAGATACGCAGTATTTT
CASSYTRVRNSTTRSTDTQYF
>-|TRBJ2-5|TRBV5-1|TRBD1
TGCGCCAGCAGCTTGCGACAGGGAGAGACCCAGTACTTC
CASSLRQGETQYF